The 24 T cell receptor beta chains below all came from one sample that was sequenced in a study of Ad26.COV2.S vaccination and SARS-CoV-2 variants. TCRdb's copy holds only in-frame clones and misses some; the assay was immunoSEQ multiplex PCR. The sample lists some 290,000 clones, approximately 86% seen once, with 2% to 2.5% in the top ten. Treatment reported: some 20 received Ad26.COV2.S at low or high dose, single or two shots; about 5 received placebo; per-sample allocation not given. The investigators took samples on day 63 after the first vaccine or placebo injection. Sequencing was performed on peripheral blood, taken in a trial of Ad26.COV2.S vaccine versus placebo. These receptors originate from a person between 18 and 65 years old who received the Ad26.COV2.S COVID-19 vaccine or a placebo.

The rearrangement uses TRBV19 and TRBJ2-1, with TRBD2 matching over 11 bases. Germline V gene data show CDR1 as LNHDA and CDR2 as SQIVND (reference sequence). The CDR3 is 15 residues long. Trimming took 5 bases from V and 3 from J; bases not matched to a gene: 3. DNA of the CDR3: TGTGCCAGTAGTCCACTAGCGGGGGACTACAATGAGCAGTTCTTC. It encodes CASSPLAGDYNEQFF. Supplemented by reference TRBV19 and TRBJ2-1, the full variable domain reads DGGITQSPKYLFRKEGQNVTLSCEQNLNHDAMYWYRQDPGQGLRLIYYSQIVNDFQKGDIAEGYSVSREKKESFPLTVTSAQKNPTAFYLCASSPLAGDYNEQFFGPGTRLTVL.

This clone was seen a handful of times. The rearrangement uses TRBV5-4 and TRBJ2-1, with 9 bases matching TRBD2. CDR3 length: 15 residues. Germline-derived CDR1 and CDR2 are SGHNT and YYREEE (reference sequence). The V gene end was trimmed by 7 bases and the J gene end by 8 bases; junction bases not matched to a gene: 13. CDR3 DNA: TGTGCCAGCTCCACCGGGACTAGCACCTTTGATGAGCAGTTCTTC. Its protein is CASSTGTSTFDEQFF. The entire variable domain, with the rest obtained from reference TRBV5-4 and TRBJ2-1, is as follows: ETGVTQSPTHLIKTRGQQVTLRCSSQSGHNTVSWYQQALGQGPQFIFQYYREEENGRGNFPPRFSGLQFPNYSSELNVNALELDDSALYLCASSTGTSTFDEQFFGPGTRLTVL.

As to this clone: An end of the junction differs from the germline gene, which may be a read error. J is TRBJ1-2 and V is TRBV7-2, with D perhaps TRBD1 (6 bases). CDR1 is SGHTA and CDR2 is FQGNSA in the germline V gene. The CDR3 contains 15 residues. CDR3 nucleotide sequence: TGTGCCAGCACCTTAGGTCCGAGGGGGTCCTATGGCTACACCTTC. Protein sequence: CASTLGPRGSYGYTF.

This chain links TRBV6-2 or TRBV6-3 with TRBJ1-6, with D possibly matching TRBD1 (6 bases). This CDR3 contains 16 residues. Looked up from germline, CDR1 is MNHEY and CDR2 is SVGEGT. V lost 5 bases and J 0 bases, leaving 11 bases between the germline ends. The CDR3 sequence is CASSDGQSSYNSPLHF. Written as DNA, the CDR3 is TGTGCCAGCAGTGATGGACAGAGCTCCTATAATTCACCCCTCCACTTT.

V usage is TRBV11-1 and J usage is TRBJ1-2; weak D call: TRBD1 (5 bases). CDR1 and CDR2 from the germline V gene are SGHAT and FQDESV (reference sequence). CDR3 length: 13 residues. Deletions cut 5 bases from V and 8 bases from J, with 15 bases between. The DNA of the CDR3 is TGTGCCAGCAGCACTCGACAGATGGGCGGCTACACCTTC. Residues: CASSTRQMGGYTF.

This chain links TRBV5-4 with TRBJ2-1; TRBD2 matches 12 bases. Germline V lookup: CDR1 SGHNT, CDR2 YYREEE (reference sequence). After removal of 0 bases from V and 4 bases from J, the junction contained 5 bases not matched to a gene. The CDR3 length is 17 residues. CDR3 nucleotides: TGTGCCAGCAGCTTGGATACCCTAGCGGGGGGGTACAATGAGCAGTTCTTC. It is translated as CASSLDTLAGGYNEQFF.

The chain combines TRBV5-5 with TRBJ2-1, with D unresolved. CDR1 is SGHKS and CDR2 is YYEKEE in the germline V gene (reference sequence). The CDR3 runs 15 residues. V lost 0 bases and J 1 base, leaving 8 bases between the germline ends. This CDR3 is CASSLVADSYNEQFF. CDR3 DNA: TGTGCCAGCAGCTTGGTGGCAGATTCCTACAATGAGCAGTTCTTC.

CDR3 bases: TGTGCCAGCAGTCAGCAGAATCAGCCCCAGCATTTT. Translated: CASSQQNQPQHF. The J gene is TRBJ1-5, the V gene TRBV12-3 or TRBV12-4; no definite D call. This CDR3 is 12 amino acids long. Trimming shortened V by 5 bases and J by 4 bases, and 6 bases separated the two germline ends.

The chain links TRBV7-3 to TRBJ1-5, with 8 bases identical to TRBD1. Trimming cost V 5 bases and J 5 bases; bases outside gene matches: 8. CDR3 length: 15 residues. Germline CDR1 reads SGHTA; CDR2 reads FQGTGA. The CDR3 protein is CASSPQDRAYQPQHF. CDR3 in DNA: TGTGCCAGCAGCCCCCAGGACAGGGCCTATCAGCCCCAGCATTTT.

V gene TRBV2 combines with J gene TRBJ1-4; D unclear. The CDR3 runs 14 residues. Germline CDR1 is SNHLY and CDR2 is FYNNEI. Trimming pared 7 bases from V and 0 bases from J, leaving 9 bases between. The CDR3: CASTQETTNEKLFF. CDR3 in DNA: TGTGCCAGCACCCAGGAAACAACTAATGAAAAACTGTTTTTT. Variable domain in full (rest from reference TRBV2 and TRBJ1-4): EPEVTQTPSHQVTQMGQEVILRCVPISNHLYFYWYRQILGQKVEFLVSFYNNEISEKSEIFDDQFSVERPDGSNFTLKIRSTKLEDSAMYFCASTQETTNEKLFFGSGTQLSVL.

CDR3 DNA sequence: TGCGCCAGCAGCGGGGGGGGCTACGAGCAGTACTTC. Translating gives CASSGGGYEQYF. The rearrangement links TRBV10-2 to TRBJ2-7; 8 nucleotides agree with TRBD2. The V gene end was trimmed by 6 bases and the J gene end by 3 bases; junction bases not matched to a gene: 1. CDR3 length: 12 residues. Germline lookup yields CDR1 WSHSY and CDR2 SAAADI.

The rearrangement links TRBV10-1 to TRBJ1-1; D is perhaps TRBD1 (5 bases). The CDR3 is 15 residues long. From germline, CDR1 is WNHNN and CDR2 SYGVQD (reference sequence). Trimming pared 8 bases from V and 7 bases from J, leaving 23 bases between. The CDR3 loop reads CASGGRSRAALEAFF. CDR3 in DNA: TGCGCCAGCGGGGGACGGTCCAGGGCAGCCCTTGAAGCTTTCTTT.

The genes are TRBV3-1 (or the pseudogene TRBV3-2) and TRBJ2-7; TRBD1 matches at 8 bases. Per germline, CDR1 LGHDT and CDR2 YNNKEL (reference sequence). CDR3 size: 14 residues. Trimming cost V 5 bases and J 2 bases; bases outside gene matches: 5. The CDR3 DNA is TGTGCCAGCAGCGACAGGGGTGGCCCCTACGAGCAGTACTTC. This gives the protein CASSDRGGPYEQYF.

This clone occurred once. The chain employs TRBV4-1 and TRBJ1-6; a possible D gene is TRBD1 (6 bases). The germline V gene encodes CDR1 MGHRA and CDR2 YSYEKL. Trimming shortened V by 0 bases and J by 7 bases, and 16 bases separated the two germline ends. The CDR3 is 17 residues long. The CDR3 sequence: CASSQDITGRQNSPLHF. The CDR3 DNA reads TGCGCCAGCAGCCAAGATATCACAGGGAGGCAAAATTCACCCCTCCACTTT.

This clone appeared a single time. The chain employs TRBV2 and TRBJ2-5; a possible D gene is TRBD2 (5 bases). Germline assignment: CDR1 SNHLY and CDR2 FYNNEI. The CDR3 spans 13 residues. Trimming removed 10 bases from V and 2 bases from J, with 14 bases in between. In DNA, the CDR3 is TGTGCCACTACCCGGACTCGTCAAGAGACCCAGTACTTC. This codes for CATTRTRQETQYF.

V gene TRBV12-3 or TRBV12-4 combines with J gene TRBJ1-2; no definite D call. The V and J ends lost 2 bases and 7 bases respectively, with 8 bases between them. CDR3 length: 12 residues. The CDR3 region has the DNA TGTGCCAGCAGTTTATTCCGTGCTGGCTACACCTTC. It codes for CASSLFRAGYTF.

This clone was picked up one time. This chain uses TRBV3-1 (or the pseudogene TRBV3-2) with TRBJ2-5; 8 bases match TRBD2. Germline V lookup: CDR1 LGHDT, CDR2 YNNKEL (reference sequence). The V gene end was trimmed by 6 bases and the J gene end by 2 bases; junction bases not matched to a gene: 20. The CDR3 loop spans 19 amino acids. The CDR3 spells CASRPPRRGARAVQETQYF. Written as DNA, the CDR3 is TGTGCCAGCAGACCCCCGAGGCGGGGGGCCCGCGCAGTACAAGAGACCCAGTACTTC.

This clone occurred a few times. The rearrangement joins TRBV19 to TRBJ1-2; possibly TRBD1 for D (5 bases). With 8 bases removed from V and 5 bases from J, the gap between germline ends came to 18 bases. The CDR3 extends over 14 amino acids. Germline V CDR1 and CDR2: LNHDA, SQIVND (reference sequence). The CDR3 region has the DNA TGTGCCAGTCACGGCTTGGGAGGGACGTATGGCTACACCTTC. Translating gives CASHGLGGTYGYTF.

This chain connects TRBV3-1 (or the pseudogene TRBV3-2) to TRBJ2-3; D is uncertain. CDR1 LGHDT and CDR2 YNNKEL come from the germline V gene (reference sequence). The CDR3 sequence is 15 residues long. V was trimmed by 1 base and J by 1 base, leaving 9 bases between them. The CDR3 region has the DNA TGTGCCAGCAGCCAAGGGGCAGCGCGCACAGATACGCAGTATTTT. Translated: CASSQGAARTDTQYF.

This clone appeared a few times. The V gene is TRBV5-1, the J gene TRBJ1-6; D not certain. The V and J ends lost 4 bases and 10 bases respectively, with 18 bases between them. Germline V gene sequence: CDR1 SGHRS, CDR2 YFSETQ. This CDR3 has 15 amino acids. CDR3 nucleotide sequence: TGCGCCAGCAGCCCCGAGGCACCCCTGAGCTCACCCCTCCACTTT. Amino acids: CASSPEAPLSSPLHF.

V usage is TRBV27 and J usage is TRBJ2-1, with a tentative D call TRBD2 (5 bases). The V gene lost 8 bases and the J gene lost 0 bases, with 11 bases spanning the gap. CDR3 length: 14 amino acids. Germline V gives CDR1 MNHEY, CDR2 SMNVEV (reference sequence). Here the CDR3 DNA reads TGTGCCAGCCGGACTCCTAACTCCTACAATGAGCAGTTCTTC. Translating it yields CASRTPNSYNEQFF.

V and J are TRBV7-8 and TRBJ1-1, with no clear D. Trimming took 7 bases from V and 1 from J, leaving 10 bases between them. The germline V gene has CDR1 SGHVS and CDR2 FQNEAQ. The CDR3 sequence is 13 residues long. CDR3 coding DNA: TGTGCCAGCACAGTGTTCCGGAACACTGAAGCTTTCTTT. It translates to CASTVFRNTEAFF.

The rearrangement uses TRBV25-1 and TRBJ2-2; no reliable D call. Germline loops: CDR1 MGHDK, CDR2 SYGVNS. V was cut by 5 bases and J by 1 base, with 5 bases left in between. The CDR3 loop spans 13 amino acids. The CDR3 DNA reads as TGTGCCAGCAGTTCGGAGAACACCGGGGAGCTGTTTTTT. It translates to CASSSENTGELFF.

The gene calls are TRBV2 and TRBJ1-6; possibly TRBD1 for D (5 bases). Trimming stripped 5 bases from V and 16 bases from J, with 18 bases between. CDR1 SNHLY and CDR2 FYNNEI come from the germline V gene. CDR3 length: 13 amino acids. CDR3 DNA sequence: TGTGCCAGCAGTCTTGGGGACTTGAGGAAGCTCCACTTT. As protein: CASSLGDLRKLHF.